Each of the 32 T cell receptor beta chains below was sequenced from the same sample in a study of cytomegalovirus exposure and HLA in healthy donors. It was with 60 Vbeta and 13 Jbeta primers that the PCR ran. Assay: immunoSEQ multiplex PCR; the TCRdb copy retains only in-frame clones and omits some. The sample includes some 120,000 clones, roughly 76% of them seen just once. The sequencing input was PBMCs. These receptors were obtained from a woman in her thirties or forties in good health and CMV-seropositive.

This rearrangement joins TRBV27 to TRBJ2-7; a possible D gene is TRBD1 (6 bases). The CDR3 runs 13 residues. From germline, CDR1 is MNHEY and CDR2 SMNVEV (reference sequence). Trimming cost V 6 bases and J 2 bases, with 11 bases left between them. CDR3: CASSFDRTYEQYF. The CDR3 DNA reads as TGTGCCAGCAGCTTTGACAGGACCTACGAGCAGTACTTC.

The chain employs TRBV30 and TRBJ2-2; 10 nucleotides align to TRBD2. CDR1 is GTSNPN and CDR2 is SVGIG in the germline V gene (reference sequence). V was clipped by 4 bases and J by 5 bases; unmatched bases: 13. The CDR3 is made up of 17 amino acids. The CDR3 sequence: CAWKPTRLAGVTGELFF. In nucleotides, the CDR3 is TGTGCCTGGAAACCTACCCGGCTAGCGGGGGTGACCGGGGAGCTGTTTTTT.

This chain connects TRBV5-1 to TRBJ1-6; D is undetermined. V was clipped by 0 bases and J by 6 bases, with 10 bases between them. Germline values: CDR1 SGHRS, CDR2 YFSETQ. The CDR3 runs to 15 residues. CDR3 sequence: CASSLVFQVNSPLHF. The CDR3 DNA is TGCGCCAGCAGCTTGGTGTTTCAGGTTAATTCACCCCTCCACTTT. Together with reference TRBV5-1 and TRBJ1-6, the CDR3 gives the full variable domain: KAGVTQTPRYLIKTRGQQVTLSCSPISGHRSVSWYQQTPGQGLQFLFEYFSETQRNKGNFPGRFSGRQFSNSRSEMNVSTLELGDSALYLCASSLVFQVNSPLHFGNGTRLTVT.

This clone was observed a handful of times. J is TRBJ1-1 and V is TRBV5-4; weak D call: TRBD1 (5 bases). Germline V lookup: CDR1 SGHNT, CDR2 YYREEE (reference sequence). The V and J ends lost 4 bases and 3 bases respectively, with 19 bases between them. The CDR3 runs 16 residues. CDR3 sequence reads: CASSPRMGGGDTEAFF. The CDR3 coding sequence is TGTGCCAGCAGCCCTCGGATGGGGGGAGGAGACACTGAAGCTTTCTTT.

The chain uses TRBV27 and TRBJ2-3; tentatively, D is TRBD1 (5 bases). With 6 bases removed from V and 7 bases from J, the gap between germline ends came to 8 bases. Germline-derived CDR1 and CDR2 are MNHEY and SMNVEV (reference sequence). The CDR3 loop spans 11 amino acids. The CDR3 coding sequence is TGTGCCAGCAGAAGGGGAAATACGCAGTATTTT. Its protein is CASRRGNTQYF.

CDR3 loop: CASSRQGGTEAFF. CDR3 nucleotide sequence: TGTGCCAGCAGCCGACAGGGTGGAACTGAAGCTTTCTTT. The chain combines TRBV2 with TRBJ1-1; 7 bases are shared with TRBD1. Per germline, CDR1 SNHLY and CDR2 FYNNEI. V lost 6 bases to trimming and J lost 5 bases; unmatched junction nucleotides: 6. The CDR3 has 13 residues.

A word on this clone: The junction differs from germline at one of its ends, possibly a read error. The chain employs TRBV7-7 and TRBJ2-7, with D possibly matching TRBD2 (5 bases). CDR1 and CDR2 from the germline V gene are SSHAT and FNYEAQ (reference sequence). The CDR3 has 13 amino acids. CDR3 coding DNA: TGTGCTAGCAGCTTCGGGGTGTTCGACGAGCAGTACTTC. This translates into CASSFGVFDEQYF.

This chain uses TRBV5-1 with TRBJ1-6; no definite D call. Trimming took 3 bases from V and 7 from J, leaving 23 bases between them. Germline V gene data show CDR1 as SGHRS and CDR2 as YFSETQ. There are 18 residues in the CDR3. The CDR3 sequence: CASSSGPPGGGLNSPLHF. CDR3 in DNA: TGCGCCAGCAGCTCTGGCCCCCCTGGCGGTGGTTTGAATTCACCCCTCCACTTT.

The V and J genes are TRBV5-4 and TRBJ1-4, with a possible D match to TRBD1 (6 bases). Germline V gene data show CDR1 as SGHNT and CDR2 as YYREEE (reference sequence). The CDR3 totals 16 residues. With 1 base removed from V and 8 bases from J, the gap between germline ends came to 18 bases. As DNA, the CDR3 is TGTGCCAGCAGCTTGCGGGTGGGCAGGGGCGAAGAAAAACTGTTTTTT. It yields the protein CASSLRVGRGEEKLFF.

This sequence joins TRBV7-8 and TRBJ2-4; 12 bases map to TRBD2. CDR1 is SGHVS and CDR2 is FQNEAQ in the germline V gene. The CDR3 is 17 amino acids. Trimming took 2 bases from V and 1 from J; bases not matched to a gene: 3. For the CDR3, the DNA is TGTGCCAGCAGCTTACGGACTAGCGGGGTTGCCAAAAACATTCAGTACTTC. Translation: CASSLRTSGVAKNIQYF.

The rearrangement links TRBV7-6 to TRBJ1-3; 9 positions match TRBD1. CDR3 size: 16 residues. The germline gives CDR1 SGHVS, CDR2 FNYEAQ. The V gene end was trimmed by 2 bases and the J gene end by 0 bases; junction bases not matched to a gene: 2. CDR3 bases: TGTGCCAGCAGCTTAAGACAGGGGGGCTCTGGAAACACCATATATTTT. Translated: CASSLRQGGSGNTIYF.

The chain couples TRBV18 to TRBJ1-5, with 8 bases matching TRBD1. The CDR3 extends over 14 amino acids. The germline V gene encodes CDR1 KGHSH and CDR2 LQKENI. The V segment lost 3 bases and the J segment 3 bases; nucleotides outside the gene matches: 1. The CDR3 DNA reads TGTGCCAGCTCACCGGGACAGGCCAATCAGCCCCAGCATTTT. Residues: CASSPGQANQPQHF.

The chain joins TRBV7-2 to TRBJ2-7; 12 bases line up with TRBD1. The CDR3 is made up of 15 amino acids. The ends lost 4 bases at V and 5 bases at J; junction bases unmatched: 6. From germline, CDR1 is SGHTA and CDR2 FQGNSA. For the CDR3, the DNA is TGTGCCAGCAGCTGGATCGGGACAGGGGGCAACGAGCAGTACTTC. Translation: CASSWIGTGGNEQYF.

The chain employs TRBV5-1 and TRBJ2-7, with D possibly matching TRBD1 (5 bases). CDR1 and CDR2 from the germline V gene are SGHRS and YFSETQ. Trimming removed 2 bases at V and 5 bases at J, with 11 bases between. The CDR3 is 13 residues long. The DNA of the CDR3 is TGCGCCAGCAGCTTTCCCTCCAGGGACGAGCAGTACTTC. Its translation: CASSFPSRDEQYF.

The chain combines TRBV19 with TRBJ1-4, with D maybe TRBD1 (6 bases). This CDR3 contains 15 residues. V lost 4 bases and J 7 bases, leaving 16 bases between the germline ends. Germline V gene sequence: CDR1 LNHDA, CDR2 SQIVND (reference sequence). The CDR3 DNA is TGTGCCAGTAGTACCTCAACAGGGTTGAGTGAAAAACTGTTTTTT. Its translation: CASSTSTGLSEKLFF.

The CDR3 reads CASSYFGRGLSGELFF. The DNA for the CDR3 is TGTGCCAGCAGTTACTTCGGCAGGGGGCTAAGCGGGGAGCTGTTTTTT. The rearrangement joins TRBV6-5 to TRBJ2-2; 8 bases fit TRBD1. The ends lost 1 base at V and 7 bases at J; junction bases unmatched: 8. Germline assignment: CDR1 MNHEY and CDR2 SVGAGI. The CDR3 has 16 residues.

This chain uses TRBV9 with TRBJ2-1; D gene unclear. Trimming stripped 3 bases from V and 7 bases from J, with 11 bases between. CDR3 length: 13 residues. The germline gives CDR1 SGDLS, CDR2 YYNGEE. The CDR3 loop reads CASSAAPQNEQFF. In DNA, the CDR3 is TGTGCCAGCAGCGCCGCTCCACAGAATGAGCAGTTCTTC.

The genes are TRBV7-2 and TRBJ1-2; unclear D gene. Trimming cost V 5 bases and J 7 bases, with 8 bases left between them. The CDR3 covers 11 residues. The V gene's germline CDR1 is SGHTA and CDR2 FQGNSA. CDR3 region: CASSPPTGYTF. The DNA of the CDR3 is TGTGCCAGCAGCCCCCCTACTGGCTACACCTTC. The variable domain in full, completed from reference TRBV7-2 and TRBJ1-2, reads GAGVSQSPSNKVTEKGKDVELRCDPISGHTALYWYRQSLGQGLEFLIYFQGNSAPDKSGLPSDRFSAERTGGSVSTLTIQRTQQEDSAVYLCASSPPTGYTFGSGTRLTVV.

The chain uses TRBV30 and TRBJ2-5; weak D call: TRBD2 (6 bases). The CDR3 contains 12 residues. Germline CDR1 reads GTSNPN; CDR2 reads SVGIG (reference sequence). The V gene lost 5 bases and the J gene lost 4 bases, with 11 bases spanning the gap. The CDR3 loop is CAWRREVETQYF. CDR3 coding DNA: TGTGCCTGGCGGAGGGAGGTAGAGACCCAGTACTTC.

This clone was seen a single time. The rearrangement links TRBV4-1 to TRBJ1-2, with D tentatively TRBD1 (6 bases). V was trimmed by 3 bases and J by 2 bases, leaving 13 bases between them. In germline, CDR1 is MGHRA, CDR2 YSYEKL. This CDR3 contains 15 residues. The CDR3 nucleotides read TGCGCCAGCAGCCAGCCGGGACAATCCAACTATGGCTACACCTTC. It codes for CASSQPGQSNYGYTF.

CDR3 in amino acids: CASSLPRPPGGFSGNTIYF. The CDR3 DNA reads as TGTGCCAGCAGCTTACCTCGTCCGCCTGGCGGGTTCTCTGGAAACACCATATATTTT. The chain couples TRBV7-6 to TRBJ1-3; no reliable D call. CDR1 and CDR2 from the germline V gene are SGHVS and FNYEAQ. CDR3 size: 19 residues. Trimming removed 2 bases from V and 0 bases from J, with 20 bases in between.

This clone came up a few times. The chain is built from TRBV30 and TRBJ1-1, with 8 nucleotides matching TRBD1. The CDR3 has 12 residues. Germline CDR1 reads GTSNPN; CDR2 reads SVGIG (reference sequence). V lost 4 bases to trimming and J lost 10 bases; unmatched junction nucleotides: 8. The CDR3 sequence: CAWTRDRQRAFF. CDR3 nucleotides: TGTGCCTGGACTCGGGACAGGCAACGAGCTTTCTTT.

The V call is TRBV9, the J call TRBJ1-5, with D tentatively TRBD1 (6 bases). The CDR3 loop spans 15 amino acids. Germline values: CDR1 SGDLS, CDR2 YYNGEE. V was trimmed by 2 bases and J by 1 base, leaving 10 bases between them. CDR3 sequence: CASSVTGLSNQPQHF. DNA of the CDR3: TGTGCCAGCAGCGTTACAGGGTTAAGCAATCAGCCCCAGCATTTT.

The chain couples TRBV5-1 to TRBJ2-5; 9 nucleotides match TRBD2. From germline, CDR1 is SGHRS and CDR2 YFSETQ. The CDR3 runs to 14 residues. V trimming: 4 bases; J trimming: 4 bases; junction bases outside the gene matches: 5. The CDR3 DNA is TGCGCCAGCAGCCCGCGGGGGGGACCAGAGACCCAGTACTTC. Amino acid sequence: CASSPRGGPETQYF.

The CDR3 region has the DNA TGCGCCAGCAGACCCGGTCGGGTAGCGGGGTCAGATACGCAGTATTTT. This gives the protein CASRPGRVAGSDTQYF. The rearrangement uses TRBV5-1 and TRBJ2-3; 8 bases line up with TRBD2. The CDR3 totals 16 residues. J gave up 4 bases and V 5 bases, and 12 bases lay outside the gene matches. Germline CDR1 is SGHRS and CDR2 is YFSETQ.

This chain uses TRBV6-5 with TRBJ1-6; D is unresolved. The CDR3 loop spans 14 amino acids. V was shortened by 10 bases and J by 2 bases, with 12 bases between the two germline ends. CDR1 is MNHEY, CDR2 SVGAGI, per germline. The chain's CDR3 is CAISRVPYNSPLHF. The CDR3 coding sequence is TGTGCCATAAGCCGGGTCCCCTATAATTCACCCCTCCACTTT.

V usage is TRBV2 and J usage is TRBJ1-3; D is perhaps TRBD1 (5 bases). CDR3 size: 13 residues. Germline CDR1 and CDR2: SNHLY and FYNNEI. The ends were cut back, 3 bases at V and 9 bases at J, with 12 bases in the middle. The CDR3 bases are TGTGCCAGCAGTGACCGGGGGTTGGGCACCATATATTTT. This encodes CASSDRGLGTIYF.

The CDR3 DNA reads as TGCGCCAGCAGCTTGGCCCCGCGGGGGAGAGTCACCGGGGAGCTGTTTTTT. Protein: CASSLAPRGRVTGELFF. V is TRBV5-1 and J is TRBJ2-2, with 7 bases lining up with TRBD2. V was pared by 0 bases and J by 4 bases, with 9 bases of the junction left unmatched. The CDR3 is 17 amino acids. CDR1 and CDR2 (germline): SGHRS, YFSETQ.

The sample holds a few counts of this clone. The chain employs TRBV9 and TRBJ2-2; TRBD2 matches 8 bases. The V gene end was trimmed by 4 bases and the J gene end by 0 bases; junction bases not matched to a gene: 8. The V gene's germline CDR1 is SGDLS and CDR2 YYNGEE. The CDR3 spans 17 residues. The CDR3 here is CASSPQGLASNTGELFF. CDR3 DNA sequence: TGTGCCAGCAGCCCCCAAGGACTAGCCTCGAACACCGGGGAGCTGTTTTTT.

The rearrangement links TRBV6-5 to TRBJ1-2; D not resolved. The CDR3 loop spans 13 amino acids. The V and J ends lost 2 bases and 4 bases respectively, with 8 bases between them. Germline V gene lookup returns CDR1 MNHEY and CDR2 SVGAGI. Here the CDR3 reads CASSYAVSYGYTF. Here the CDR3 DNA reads TGTGCCAGCAGTTACGCCGTCAGCTATGGCTACACCTTC.

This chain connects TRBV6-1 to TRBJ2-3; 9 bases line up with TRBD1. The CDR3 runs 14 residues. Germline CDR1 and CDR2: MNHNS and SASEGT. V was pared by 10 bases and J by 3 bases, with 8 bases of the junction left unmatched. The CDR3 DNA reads TGTGCCACCTCATCGGGACAGGGTACAGATACGCAGTATTTT. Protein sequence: CATSSGQGTDTQYF.

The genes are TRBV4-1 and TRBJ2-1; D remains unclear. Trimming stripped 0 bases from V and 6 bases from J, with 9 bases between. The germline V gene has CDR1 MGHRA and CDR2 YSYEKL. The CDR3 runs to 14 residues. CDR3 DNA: TGCGCCAGCAGCCAAGATGGTGAGAGCAATGAGCAGTTCTTC. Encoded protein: CASSQDGESNEQFF.